Below are 23 T cell receptor beta chains sequenced from a single sample in a study of shared clonotypes between healthy human individuals. Libraries were prepared by immunoSEQ multiplex PCR; TCRdb keeps only in-frame clonotypes and omits some of them. The sample lists approximately 480,000 clones, over 60% occurring once. Sequencing was performed on PBMCs. The source is a woman in her 40s in good health. Some clones in this sample may be carry-over from other donors' samples.

The chain combines TRBV9 with TRBJ1-3; D may be TRBD1 (5 bases). Germline CDR1 and CDR2: SGDLS and YYNGEE. Trimming left V 0 bases short and J 2 bases short, with 12 bases between. CDR3 length: 16 amino acids. The CDR3 region is CASSVDGGVAGNTIYF. DNA of the CDR3: TGTGCCAGCAGCGTAGACGGGGGGGTTGCTGGAAACACCATATATTTT.

The chain couples TRBV19 to TRBJ2-7, with D perhaps matching TRBD1 (6 bases). CDR1 LNHDA and CDR2 SQIVND come from the germline V gene (reference sequence). This CDR3 is 14 amino acids long. V was cut by 2 bases and J by 4 bases, with 12 bases left in between. CDR3 loop: CASSIRDTFYEQYF. CDR3 DNA sequence: TGTGCCAGTAGTATAAGGGACACCTTTTACGAGCAGTACTTC.

On this clone: This sample also contains other DNA sequences that code for the same CDR3. V gene TRBV18 combines with J gene TRBJ2-7, with D uncertain. Per germline, CDR1 KGHSH and CDR2 LQKENI. Trimming took off 2 bases at V and 3 bases at J, with 8 bases between the two ends. The CDR3 is 13 amino acids. The CDR3: CASSPDPSYEQYF. The CDR3 coding sequence is TGTGCCAGCTCACCAGACCCCAGCTACGAGCAGTACTTC.

The chain employs TRBV7-2 and TRBJ1-2; D gene unclear. This CDR3 contains 15 residues. The germline gives CDR1 SGHTA, CDR2 FQGNSA. The V gene lost 1 base and the J gene lost 4 bases, with 13 bases spanning the gap. The CDR3 region is CASSLGLGYVYGYTF. The CDR3 DNA is TGTGCCAGCAGCTTAGGACTGGGCTACGTCTATGGCTACACCTTC.

The gene calls are TRBV2 and TRBJ2-1; 9 bases align to TRBD2. This CDR3 is built from 13 residues. CDR1 is SNHLY and CDR2 is FYNNEI in the germline V gene. Trimming took 6 bases from V and 7 from J; bases not matched to a gene: 4. The CDR3 DNA reads as TGTGCCAGCAGGGTAGCGGGAGTAAATGAGCAGTTCTTC. It translates to CASRVAGVNEQFF.

The gene calls are TRBV15 and TRBJ1-3; D is unclear. This CDR3 comprises 15 residues. Germline CDR1 is LNHNV and CDR2 is YYDKDF (reference sequence). V was shortened by 1 base and J by 0 bases, with 7 bases between the two germline ends. The CDR3 here is CATSRGGDSGNTIYF. The CDR3 nucleotides read TGTGCCACCAGCAGAGGGGGAGACTCTGGAAACACCATATATTTT. The variable domain in full, with the rest retrieved from reference TRBV15 and TRBJ1-3, is DAMVIQNPRYQVTQFGKPVTLSCSQTLNHNVMYWYQQKSSQAPKLLFHYYDKDFNNEADTPDNFQSRRPNTSFCFLDIRSPGLGDTAMYLCATSRGGDSGNTIYFGEGSWLTVV.

This chain connects TRBV5-1 to TRBJ2-1; 8 bases are shared with TRBD1. CDR3 size: 15 residues. After removal of 5 bases from V and 7 bases from J, the junction contained 11 bases not matched to a gene. The V gene's germline CDR1 is SGHRS and CDR2 YFSETQ. For the CDR3, the DNA is TGCGCCAGCAGTGTAGGACAGGGTTCCTTTAATGAGCAGTTCTTC. This translates into CASSVGQGSFNEQFF.

The chain has TRBV6-5 and TRBJ1-1, with TRBD1 identical over 10 bases. CDR3 length equals 16 residues. Trimming at V came to 2 bases and at J to 1 base, leaving 4 bases not matched to a gene. Germline V gene lookup returns CDR1 MNHEY and CDR2 SVGAGI. The CDR3 here is CASSYGTGDWNTEAFF. CDR3 bases: TGTGCCAGCAGTTACGGGACAGGGGATTGGAACACTGAAGCTTTCTTT.

The chain carries TRBV23-1 and TRBJ1-1; D gene unclear. TRBV23-1 is sorted into the ORF group, with uncertain function. The CDR3 runs to 15 residues. Trimming left V 0 bases short and J 1 base short, with 9 bases between. The CDR3 reads CASSQSPGKNTEAFF. CDR3 bases: TGCGCCAGCAGTCAATCGCCAGGTAAGAACACTGAAGCTTTCTTT.

The rearrangement joins TRBV5-5 to TRBJ2-3; D unresolved. The CDR3 runs 14 residues. Germline V lookup: CDR1 SGHKS, CDR2 YYEKEE (reference sequence). Trimming took off 2 bases at V and 0 bases at J, with 7 bases between the two ends. CDR3 sequence reads: CASSFFDSTDTQYF. As DNA, the CDR3 is TGTGCCAGCAGCTTCTTCGATAGCACAGATACGCAGTATTTT.

CDR3 DNA sequence: TGCGCCAGCAGCCTTACTCCGCGCGAGACCCAGTACTTC. It is translated as CASSLTPRETQYF. The chain uses TRBV4-1 and TRBJ2-5, with D uncertain. The CDR3 totals 13 residues. Germline V lookup: CDR1 MGHRA, CDR2 YSYEKL. Trimming cost V 4 bases and J 5 bases, with 11 bases left between them.

This clone was found a few times. The rearrangement uses TRBV4-3 and TRBJ2-6, with D hard to call. CDR1 and CDR2 from the germline V gene are LGHNA and YSLEER. Trimming cost V 3 bases and J 4 bases, with 25 bases left between them. This CDR3 region has 20 residues. CDR3 sequence (DNA): TGCGCCAGCAGCCAGGAAAACACGGGCTCGTTAGCTCCCGGGGCCAACGTCCTGACTTTC. This encodes CASSQENTGSLAPGANVLTF.

The chain has TRBV14 and TRBJ2-2; D call uncertain. In germline, CDR1 is SGHDN, CDR2 FVKESK. Trimming pared 2 bases from V and 6 bases from J, leaving 10 bases between. This CDR3 has 14 amino acids. CDR3 DNA sequence: TGTGCCAGCAGCCAATTGTTTGGGGCCGGGGAGCTGTTTTTT. It specifies CASSQLFGAGELFF.

The chain combines TRBV5-6 with TRBJ2-7, with D perhaps TRBD1 or TRBD2 (6 bases each). The CDR3 is 14 residues long. V was cut by 5 bases and J by 3 bases, with 15 bases left in between. Germline loops: CDR1 SGHDT, CDR2 YYEEEE. CDR3 residues: CASSPGAGFYEQYF. In DNA, the CDR3 is TGTGCCAGCAGTCCGGGGGCAGGGTTCTACGAGCAGTACTTC.

The chain joins TRBV11-2 to TRBJ2-3; 10 bases line up with TRBD2. The germline V gene has CDR1 SGHAT and CDR2 FQNNGV. J gave up 4 bases and V 1 base, and 5 bases lay outside the gene matches. This CDR3 is built from 16 residues. As DNA, the CDR3 is TGTGCCAGCAGCTTAGTAGCGGGAGGCTCACCAGATACGCAGTATTTT. This gives the protein CASSLVAGGSPDTQYF.

This sequence joins TRBV19 and TRBJ1-2, with 7 bases matching TRBD1. V dropped 7 bases and J dropped 4; count of bases not matched to a gene: 12. In germline, CDR1 is LNHDA, CDR2 SQIVND (reference sequence). This CDR3 spans 15 amino acids. The CDR3 region has the DNA TGTGCCAGTACCTCGCAGGGACAGCCCGGCTATGGCTACACCTTC. Translated, it gives CASTSQGQPGYGYTF. The full variable domain, rest sourced from reference TRBV19 and TRBJ1-2, is DGGITQSPKYLFRKEGQNVTLSCEQNLNHDAMYWYRQDPGQGLRLIYYSQIVNDFQKGDIAEGYSVSREKKESFPLTVTSAQKNPTAFYLCASTSQGQPGYGYTFGSGTRLTVV.

This clone was seen ten or more times. This chain uses TRBV6-5 with TRBJ2-5; the match to TRBD1 covers 7 bases. CDR1 and CDR2 from the germline V gene are MNHEY and SVGAGI. This CDR3 has 15 residues. Trimming removed 6 bases from V and 2 bases from J; junction bases left unmatched: 9. CDR3 DNA sequence: TGTGCCAGCAGAGAGACCGTGGGACAGCAAGAGACCCAGTACTTC. Translation: CASRETVGQQETQYF.

This clone was recorded once. The CDR3 sequence: CASSLGPLSSTDTQYF. The DNA for the CDR3 is TGTGCCAGCAGTTTAGGACCGCTGTCTAGCACAGATACGCAGTATTTT. The chain employs TRBV27 and TRBJ2-3, with no clear D. This CDR3 has 16 residues. The germline CDR1 and CDR2 sequences are MNHEY and SMNVEV (reference sequence). V lost 2 bases to trimming and J lost 0 bases, with 12 bases between them.

The sample holds one count of this clone. The CDR3 is CASSSSSGSYNEQFF. CDR3 DNA: TGTGCCAGCAGCTCCTCTAGCGGCTCCTACAATGAGCAGTTCTTC. The rearrangement links TRBV7-2 to TRBJ2-1, with TRBD2 matching 7 bases. Looked up from germline, CDR1 is SGHTA and CDR2 is FQGNSA. Losses at the gene ends were 4 bases for V and 0 bases for J; bases not matched to a gene: 3. The CDR3 is made up of 15 amino acids. The full variable domain, with the rest looked up from reference TRBV7-2 and TRBJ2-1, is GAGVSQSPSNKVTEKGKDVELRCDPISGHTALYWYRQSLGQGLEFLIYFQGNSAPDKSGLPSDRFSAERTGGSVSTLTIQRTQQEDSAVYLCASSSSSGSYNEQFFGPGTRLTVL.

Comment on this clone: At the DNA level, this CDR3 is encoded by other sequences in the same sample as well. The chain has TRBV7-2 and TRBJ2-5; 9 positions agree with TRBD2. V trimming: 1 base; J trimming: 5 bases; junction bases outside the gene matches: 5. CDR3 length equals 15 residues. Germline V gene data show CDR1 as SGHTA and CDR2 as FQGNSA. The CDR3 DNA sequence: TGTGCCAGCAGCTTAGTAGCGGGAGTTGGTGAGACCCAGTACTTC. Translation gives CASSLVAGVGETQYF.

The chain joins TRBV28 to TRBJ1-1; D ambiguous. CDR3 length: 13 residues. V was cut by 2 bases and J by 4 bases, with 8 bases left in between. Germline-derived CDR1 and CDR2 are MDHEN and SYDVKM. CDR3 sequence reads: CASSLQGSTEAFF. CDR3 DNA: TGTGCCAGCAGTTTACAAGGAAGCACTGAAGCTTTCTTT.

The V and J genes are TRBV7-6 and TRBJ1-5; D possibly corresponds to TRBD1 (5 bases). The CDR3 loop spans 16 amino acids. V was shortened by 1 base and J by 1 base, with 11 bases between the two germline ends. The V gene's germline CDR1 is SGHVS and CDR2 FNYEAQ. The chain's CDR3 is CASSLGQGRSNQPQHF. The CDR3 DNA reads TGTGCCAGCAGCTTAGGTCAGGGCAGAAGCAATCAGCCCCAGCATTTT.

Notes on this clone: The same CDR3 arises from other DNA sequences in this sample as well. The J gene is TRBJ2-7, the V gene TRBV27; D is unclear. The CDR3 loop spans 13 amino acids. Germline values: CDR1 MNHEY, CDR2 SMNVEV (reference sequence). Trimming took off 2 bases at V and 2 bases at J, with 7 bases between the two ends. The CDR3 loop is CASSLGQTYEQYF. CDR3 DNA sequence: TGTGCCAGCAGTTTAGGGCAAACCTACGAGCAGTACTTC.